This T cell receptor beta chain was recovered during a study of human T cells and chemical hapten exposure. TCRdb reanalysed the RACE reads using MiXCR and keeps one entry per CDR3 protein. The sample records about 160,000 distinct CDR3 sequences, roughly a quarter being singletons. Documented time point: patch test 3, about 24 weeks after DPC sensitization. Indicated treatment: therapeutic diphenylcyclopropenone sensitization with weekly scalp DPC. Sequencing was performed on whole blood, taken in connection with sensitization to the hapten diphenylcyclopropenone (DPC). This receptor was obtained from a young woman with alopecia areata. Some clones in this sample may be carry-over from other donors' samples.

The CDR3 loop is CASSQVPGGTDTQYF. The DNA for the CDR3 is TGCGCCAGCAGCCAAGTCCCCGGGGGCACAGATACGCAGTATTTT. V and J are TRBV4-1 and TRBJ2-3; a possible D gene is TRBD2 (5 bases). CDR1 MGHRA and CDR2 YSYEKL come from the germline V gene. Trimming shortened V by 1 base and J by 1 base, and 9 bases separated the two germline ends. This CDR3 is 15 amino acids long.